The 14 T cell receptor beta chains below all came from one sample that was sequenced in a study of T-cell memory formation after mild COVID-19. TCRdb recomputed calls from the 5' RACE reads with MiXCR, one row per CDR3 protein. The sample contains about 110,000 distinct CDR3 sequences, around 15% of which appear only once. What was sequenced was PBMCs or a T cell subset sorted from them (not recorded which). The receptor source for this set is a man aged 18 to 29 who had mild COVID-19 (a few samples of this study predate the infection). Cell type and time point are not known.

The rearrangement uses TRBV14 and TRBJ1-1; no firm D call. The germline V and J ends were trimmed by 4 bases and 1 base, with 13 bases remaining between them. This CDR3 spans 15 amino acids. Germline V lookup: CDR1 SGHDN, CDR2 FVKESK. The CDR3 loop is CASSPPLRENTEAFF. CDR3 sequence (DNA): TGTGCCAGCAGCCCACCCCTCAGAGAGAACACTGAAGCTTTCTTT.

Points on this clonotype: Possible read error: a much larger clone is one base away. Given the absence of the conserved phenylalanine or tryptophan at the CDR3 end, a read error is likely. In DNA form, the CDR3 reads TGTGCCAGCAGCCAAGATAATGCACTAGCGGGGACAGATACGCAGTATCTT. Translation gives CASSQDNALAGTDTQYL. The chain employs TRBV3-1 and TRBJ2-3, with TRBD2 matching over 10 bases. Trimming removed 0 bases from V and 3 bases from J; junction bases left unmatched: 6. CDR3 length equals 17 residues. Germline V CDR1 and CDR2: LGHDT, YNNKEL (reference sequence).

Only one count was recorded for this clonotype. The chain's CDR3 is CSGLRGVGGELFF. DNA for the CDR3: TGCAGCGGCCTGAGGGGGGTCGGCGGGGAGCTGTTTTTT. This sequence joins TRBV29-1 and TRBJ2-2, with D tentatively TRBD1 or TRBD2 (6 bases each). The V and J ends lost 7 bases and 7 bases respectively, with 16 bases between them. Looked up from germline, CDR1 is SQVTM and CDR2 is ANQGSEA. The CDR3 has 13 amino acids.

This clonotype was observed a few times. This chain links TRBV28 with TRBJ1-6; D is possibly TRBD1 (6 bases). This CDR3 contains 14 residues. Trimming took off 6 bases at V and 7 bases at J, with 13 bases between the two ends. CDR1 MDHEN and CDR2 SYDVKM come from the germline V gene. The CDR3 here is CASRPQGENSPLHF. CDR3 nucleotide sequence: TGTGCCAGCAGGCCACAGGGCGAAAATTCACCCCTCCACTTT. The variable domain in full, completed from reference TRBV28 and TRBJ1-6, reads DVKVTQSSRYLVKRTGEKVFLECVQDMDHENMFWYRQDPGLGLRLIYFSYDVKMKEKGDIPEGYSVSREKKERFSLILESASTNQTSMYLCASRPQGENSPLHFGNGTRLTVT.

The CDR3 region is CASSLDSRSYYEQYF. CDR3 in DNA: TGTGCCAGCAGCTTGGACAGTCGCTCTTACTACGAGCAGTACTTC. This chain connects TRBV7-2 to TRBJ2-7; D possibly corresponds to TRBD1 (6 bases). Trimming stripped 3 bases from V and 3 bases from J, with 15 bases between. This CDR3 has 15 residues. Germline values: CDR1 SGHTA, CDR2 FQGNSA.

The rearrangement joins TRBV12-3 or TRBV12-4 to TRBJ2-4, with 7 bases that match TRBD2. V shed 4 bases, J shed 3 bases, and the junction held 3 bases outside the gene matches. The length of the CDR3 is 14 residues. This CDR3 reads CASSYGGGKNIQYF. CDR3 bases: TGTGCCAGCAGTTATGGGGGGGGCAAAAACATTCAGTACTTC.

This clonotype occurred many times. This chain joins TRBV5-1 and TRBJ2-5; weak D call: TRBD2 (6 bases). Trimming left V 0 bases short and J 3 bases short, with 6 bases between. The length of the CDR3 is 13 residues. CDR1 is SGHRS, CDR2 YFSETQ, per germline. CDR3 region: CASSLGLEETQYF. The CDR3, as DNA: TGCGCCAGCAGCTTGGGACTAGAAGAGACCCAGTACTTC.

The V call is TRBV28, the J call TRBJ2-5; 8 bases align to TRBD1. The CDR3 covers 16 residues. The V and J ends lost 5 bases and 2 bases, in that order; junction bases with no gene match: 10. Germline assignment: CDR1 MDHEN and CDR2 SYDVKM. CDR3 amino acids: CASSLVGTGLQETQYF. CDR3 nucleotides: TGTGCCAGCAGTCTCGTCGGGACAGGCCTACAAGAGACCCAGTACTTC.

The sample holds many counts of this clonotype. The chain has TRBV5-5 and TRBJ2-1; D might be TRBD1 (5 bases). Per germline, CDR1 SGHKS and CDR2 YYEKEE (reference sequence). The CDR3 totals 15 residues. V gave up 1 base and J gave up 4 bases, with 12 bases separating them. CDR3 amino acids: CASSLRDSLYNEQFF. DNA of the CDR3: TGTGCCAGCAGCTTGAGAGACAGTCTTTACAATGAGCAGTTCTTC.

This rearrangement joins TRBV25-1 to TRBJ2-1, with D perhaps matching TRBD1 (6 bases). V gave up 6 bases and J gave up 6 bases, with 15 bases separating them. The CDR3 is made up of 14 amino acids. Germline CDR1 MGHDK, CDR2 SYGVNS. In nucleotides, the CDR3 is TGTGCCAGCAGCCGGATAGGGGGAAGCAATGAGCAGTTCTTC. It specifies CASSRIGGSNEQFF.

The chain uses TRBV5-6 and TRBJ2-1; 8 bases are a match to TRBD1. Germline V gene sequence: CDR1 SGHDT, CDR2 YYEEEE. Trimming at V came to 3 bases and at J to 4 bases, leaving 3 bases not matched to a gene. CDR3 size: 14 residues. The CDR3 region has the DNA TGTGCCAGCAGCTATGGACAGGGATACAATGAGCAGTTCTTC. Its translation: CASSYGQGYNEQFF.

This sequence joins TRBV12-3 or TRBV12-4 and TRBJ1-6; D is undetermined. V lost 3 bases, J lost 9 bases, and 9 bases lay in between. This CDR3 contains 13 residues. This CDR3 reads CASSFSSGSPLHF. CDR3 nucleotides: TGTGCCAGCAGTTTTTCCAGCGGTTCACCCCTCCACTTT.

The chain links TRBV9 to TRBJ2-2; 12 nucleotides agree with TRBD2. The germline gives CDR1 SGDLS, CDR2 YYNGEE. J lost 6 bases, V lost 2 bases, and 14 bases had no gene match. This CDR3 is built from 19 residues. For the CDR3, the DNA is TGTGCCAGCAGCGTCTGGGGGGACAGGACTAGCGGGGTAGCCGGGGAGCTGTTTTTT. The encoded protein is CASSVWGDRTSGVAGELFF.

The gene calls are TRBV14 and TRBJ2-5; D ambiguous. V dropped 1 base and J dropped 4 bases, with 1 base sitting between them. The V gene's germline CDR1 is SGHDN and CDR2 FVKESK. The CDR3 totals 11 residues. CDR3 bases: TGTGCCAGCAGCCAAGCAGAGACCCAGTACTTC. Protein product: CASSQAETQYF.